These 16 T cell receptor beta chains were sequenced from one sample in a study of Graves' ophthalmopathy and Graves' hyperthyroidism. The TCR beta CDR3 regions underwent amplification from RNA transcripts. HTBI-primed RT-PCR formed the first round, and a multiplex PCR formed the second. TCRdb itself ran the multiplex PCR reads through MiXCR, one entry per CDR3 protein. The table lists a few hundred thousand distinct CDR3 sequences, 15% to 20% of them singletons. Sequences were obtained from peripheral blood. Every receptor here comes from an adult woman with stable Graves' hyperthyroidism.

The genes are TRBV5-4 and TRBJ2-2, with no clear D. The V gene's germline CDR1 is SGHNT and CDR2 YYREEE (reference sequence). CDR3 length: 15 amino acids. V was shortened by 0 bases and J by 7 bases, with 13 bases between the two germline ends. CDR3 DNA: TGTGCCAGCAGCTTGGTATTTTCGGGTAGCGGGGAGCTGTTTTTT. Its protein product is CASSLVFSGSGELFF.

This CDR3 reads CAVQRDYGYTF. In nucleotides, the CDR3 is TGTGCCGTGCAAAGGGACTATGGCTACACCTTC. The J gene is TRBJ1-2, the V gene TRBV12-3 or TRBV12-4; D call uncertain. Trimming stripped 11 bases from V and 3 bases from J, with 10 bases between. The CDR3 extends over 11 amino acids.

Many counts were recorded for this clonotype. This chain joins TRBV28 and TRBJ2-2; D is unresolved. Germline assignment: CDR1 MDHEN and CDR2 SYDVKM. V dropped 5 bases and J dropped 1 base, with 5 bases sitting between them. This CDR3 is built from 13 residues. In DNA, the CDR3 is TGTGCCAGCAGTAGGGTGAACACCGGGGAGCTGTTTTTT. It specifies CASSRVNTGELFF.

This clonotype was seen repeatedly, ten times or more. The chain carries TRBV12-3 or TRBV12-4 and TRBJ1-5; D remains unclear. The CDR3 has 17 amino acids. The ends were cut back, 2 bases at V and 6 bases at J, with 20 bases in the middle. CDR3: CASSLRVSLYSGQPQHF. CDR3 DNA: TGTGCCAGCAGTTTAAGGGTCTCCCTTTATAGTGGTCAGCCCCAGCATTTT.

This clonotype was counted at least ten times. CDR3 sequence reads: CASSVPSGGLPNTGELFF. CDR3 DNA: TGTGCCAGCAGCGTCCCCAGCGGGGGACTCCCGAACACCGGGGAGCTGTTTTTT. The J gene is TRBJ2-2, the V gene TRBV9, with TRBD2 matching over 8 bases. The trim removed 2 bases at V and 0 bases at J, leaving 9 bases unmatched. The CDR3 is made up of 18 amino acids. Germline loops: CDR1 SGDLS, CDR2 YYNGEE. The full variable domain, in which reference TRBV9 and TRBJ2-2 provide the parts outside the CDR3, is DSGVTQTPKHLITATGQRVTLRCSPRSGDLSVYWYQQSLDQGLQFLIQYYNGEERAKGNILERFSAQQFPDLHSELNLSSLELGDSALYFCASSVPSGGLPNTGELFFGEGSRLTVL.

This clonotype showed up many times. The chain links TRBV20-1 to TRBJ1-5, with D unresolved. With 3 bases removed from V and 0 bases from J, the gap between germline ends came to 9 bases. The CDR3 is made up of 14 amino acids. The germline gives CDR1 DFQATT, CDR2 SNEGSKA (reference sequence). The CDR3 reads CSARAVGSNQPQHF. The CDR3 bases are TGCAGTGCTAGGGCCGTCGGTAGCAATCAGCCCCAGCATTTT.

This clonotype was recorded many times. This chain joins TRBV12-3 or TRBV12-4 and TRBJ1-2, with 8 bases lining up with TRBD1. The trim removed 4 bases at V and 2 bases at J, leaving 0 bases unmatched. This CDR3 has 13 residues. The CDR3 is CASSWTGNYGYTF. DNA of the CDR3: TGTGCCAGCAGTTGGACAGGGAACTATGGCTACACCTTC.

This clonotype was seen a few times. This chain joins TRBV5-4 and TRBJ2-7; 8 bases are a match to TRBD2. The CDR3 is made up of 14 amino acids. V lost 4 bases and J lost 4; bases outside the gene matches: 7. In germline, CDR1 is SGHNT, CDR2 YYREEE (reference sequence). The CDR3: CASSGAGVLYEQYF. In DNA form, the CDR3 reads TGTGCCAGCAGCGGAGCGGGAGTTTTATACGAGCAGTACTTC. The full variable domain, in which reference TRBV5-4 and TRBJ2-7 provide the parts outside the CDR3, is ETGVTQSPTHLIKTRGQQVTLRCSSQSGHNTVSWYQQALGQGPQFIFQYYREEENGRGNFPPRFSGLQFPNYSSELNVNALELDDSALYLCASSGAGVLYEQYFGPGTRLTVT.

This clonotype was picked up a small number of times. This sequence may be a read error, since a much larger clone differs from it by one base. The chain couples TRBV4-1 to TRBJ2-7; 8 bases align to TRBD2. The CDR3 sequence is 17 residues long. The germline V gene encodes CDR1 MGHRA and CDR2 YSYEKL. CDR3 residues: CVSSQDVAPSGQYEQYF. The CDR3 DNA reads TGCGTCAGCAGCCAAGATGTGGCGCCTAGCGGGCAGTACGAGCAGTACTTC.

On this clonotype itself: One end of the junction is discordant with germline, which a read error may explain. The chain has TRBV7-7 and TRBJ2-7; 10 nucleotides align to TRBD1. CDR1 SSHAT and CDR2 FNYEAQ come from the germline V gene (reference sequence). This CDR3 is 14 amino acids long. CDR3 nucleotide sequence: TGTGCTAGCAGCCCGGGACAGGGGTCGCGGGAGCAGTACTTC. Encoded protein: CASSPGQGSREQYF.

V and J are TRBV9 and TRBJ2-7; 13 nucleotides agree with TRBD2. V was pared by 4 bases and J by 4 bases, with 5 bases of the junction left unmatched. This CDR3 contains 15 residues. Germline lookup yields CDR1 SGDLS and CDR2 YYNGEE. In nucleotides, the CDR3 is TGTGCCAGCAGCCCAGGGACTAGCGGGGAATACGAGCAGTACTTC. Protein sequence: CASSPGTSGEYEQYF.

At least ten counts were recorded for this clonotype. The CDR3 is CASSYLGLTEAFF. CDR3 DNA: TGTGCCAGCAGTTATCTGGGTCTTACTGAAGCTTTCTTT. The rearrangement uses TRBV6-2 or TRBV6-3 and TRBJ1-1; D is unresolved. In germline, CDR1 is MNHEY, CDR2 SVGEGT. V was pared by 3 bases and J by 5 bases, with 10 bases between. CDR3 length: 13 residues.

This clonotype was seen at least ten times. This sequence joins TRBV6-2 or TRBV6-3 and TRBJ2-7, with 9 bases matching TRBD1. Germline CDR1 MNHEY, CDR2 SVGEGT. Trimming removed 2 bases from V and 3 bases from J; junction bases left unmatched: 14. This CDR3 is 18 amino acids long. CDR3 protein: CASSYDRGSAGIVYEQYF. In nucleotides, the CDR3 is TGTGCCAGCAGTTACGACAGGGGGTCCGCCGGGATAGTCTACGAGCAGTACTTC.

This clonotype was seen more than once but under ten times. The rearrangement joins TRBV4-2 to TRBJ2-5; 8 bases agree with TRBD2. The CDR3 totals 14 residues. Germline CDR1 and CDR2: LGHNA and YNFKEQ. V dropped 3 bases and J dropped 3; count of bases not matched to a gene: 3. The CDR3 loop is CASSHELAEETQYF. CDR3 bases: TGTGCCAGCAGCCACGAACTAGCGGAAGAGACCCAGTACTTC.

This clonotype was counted ten times or more. The genes are TRBV6-2 or TRBV6-3 and TRBJ1-2; D remains unclear. V lost 5 bases to trimming and J lost 4 bases, with 8 bases between them. This CDR3 is built from 12 residues. The germline V gene has CDR1 MNHEY and CDR2 SVGEGT. CDR3 nucleotide sequence: TGTGCCAGCAGTCCTCCAACCTATGGCTACACCTTC. Its protein is CASSPPTYGYTF.

This clonotype was seen repeatedly, ten times or more. CDR3 coding DNA: TGTGCCAGCAGCAGACCGGGGGCTAAAGAGACCCAGTACTTC. Its protein is CASSRPGAKETQYF. V is TRBV11-2 and J is TRBJ2-5; possibly TRBD1 or TRBD2 for D (6 bases each). Looked up from germline, CDR1 is SGHAT and CDR2 is FQNNGV. The CDR3 sequence is 14 residues long. Trimming left V 5 bases short and J 3 bases short, with 13 bases between.